This T cell receptor beta chain appears in the sequencing data of a study of blood T cell repertoires in COVID-19. The V end was cut by 2 bases, the J end by 6 bases, with 10 bases between. Looked up from germline, CDR1 is MNHEY and CDR2 is SVGAGI. CDR3 length: 13 amino acids. The protocol was immunoSEQ multiplex PCR, while the TCRdb copy is restricted to in-frame clones and leaves out a portion. The sample shows about 36,000 clones, approximately 80% of them seen only once. V usage is TRBV6-5 and J usage is TRBJ1-2; D may be TRBD1 (5 bases). What was sequenced was peripheral blood. The sequence was obtained from a man between 60 and 75 years old with active COVID-19. CDR3 in DNA: TGTGCCAGCAGTTACCCTCAGGGAAATGGCTACACCTTC. As protein: CASSYPQGNGYTF.